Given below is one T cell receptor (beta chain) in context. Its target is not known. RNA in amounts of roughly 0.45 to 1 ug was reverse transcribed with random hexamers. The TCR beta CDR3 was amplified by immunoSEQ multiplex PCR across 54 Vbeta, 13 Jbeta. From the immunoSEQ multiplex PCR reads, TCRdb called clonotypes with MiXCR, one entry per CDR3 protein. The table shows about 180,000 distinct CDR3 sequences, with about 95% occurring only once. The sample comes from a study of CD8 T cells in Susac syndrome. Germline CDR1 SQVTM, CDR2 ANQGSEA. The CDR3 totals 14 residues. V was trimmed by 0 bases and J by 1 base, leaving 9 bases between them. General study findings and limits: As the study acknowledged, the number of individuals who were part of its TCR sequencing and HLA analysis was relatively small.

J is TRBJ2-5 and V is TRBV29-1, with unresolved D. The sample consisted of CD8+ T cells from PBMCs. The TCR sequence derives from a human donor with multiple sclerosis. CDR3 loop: CSVEDQYSQETQYF. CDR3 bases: TGCAGCGTTGAAGATCAGTACAGCCAAGAGACCCAGTACTTC.